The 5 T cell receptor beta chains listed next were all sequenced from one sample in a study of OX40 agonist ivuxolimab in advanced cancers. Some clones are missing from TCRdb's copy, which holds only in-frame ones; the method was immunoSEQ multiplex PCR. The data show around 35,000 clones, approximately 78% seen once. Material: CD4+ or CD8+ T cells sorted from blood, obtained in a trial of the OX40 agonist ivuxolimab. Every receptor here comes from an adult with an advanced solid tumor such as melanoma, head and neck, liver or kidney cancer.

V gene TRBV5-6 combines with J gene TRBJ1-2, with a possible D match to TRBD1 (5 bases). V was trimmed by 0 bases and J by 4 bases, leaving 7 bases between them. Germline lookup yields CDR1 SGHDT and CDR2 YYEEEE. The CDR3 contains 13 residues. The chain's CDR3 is CASSLGQLYGYTF. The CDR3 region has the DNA TGTGCCAGCAGCTTGGGACAGCTCTATGGCTACACCTTC.

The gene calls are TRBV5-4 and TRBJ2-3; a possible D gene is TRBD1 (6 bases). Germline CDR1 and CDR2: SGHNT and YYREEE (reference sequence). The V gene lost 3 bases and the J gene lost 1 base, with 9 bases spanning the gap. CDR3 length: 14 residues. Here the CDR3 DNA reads TGTGCCAGCAGCTCCGGACAGCGCACAGATACGCAGTATTTT. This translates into CASSSGQRTDTQYF.

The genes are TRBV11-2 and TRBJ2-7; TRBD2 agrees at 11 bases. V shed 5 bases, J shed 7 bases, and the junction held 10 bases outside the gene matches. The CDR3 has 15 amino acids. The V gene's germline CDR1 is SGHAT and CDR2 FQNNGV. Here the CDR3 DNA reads TGTGCCAGCAGCGGACTTAGCGGGAGGGCCGGTGAGCAGTACTTC. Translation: CASSGLSGRAGEQYF.

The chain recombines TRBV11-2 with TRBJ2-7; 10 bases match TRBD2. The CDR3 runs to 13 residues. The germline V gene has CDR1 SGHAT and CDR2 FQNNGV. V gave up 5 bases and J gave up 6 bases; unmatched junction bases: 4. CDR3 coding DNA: TGTGCCAGCAGCCTAGCGGGGGCCCCCGAGCAGTACTTC. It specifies CASSLAGAPEQYF.

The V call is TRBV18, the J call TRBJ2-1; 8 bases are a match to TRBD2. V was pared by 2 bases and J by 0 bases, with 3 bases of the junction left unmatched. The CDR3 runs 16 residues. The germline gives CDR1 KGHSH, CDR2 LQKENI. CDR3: CASSPSGGSSYNEQFF. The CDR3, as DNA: TGTGCCAGCTCACCATCGGGGGGGAGCTCCTACAATGAGCAGTTCTTC.